The next 4 T cell receptor beta chains were all read from a single sample in a study of blood T cell repertoires in COVID-19. TCRdb's table, derived via immunoSEQ multiplex PCR, lists solely in-frame clones and lacks some. The sample has about 170,000 clones, about 85% seen once. The sequencing sample was made of peripheral blood. These receptors were collected from a man between 60 and 75 years old who had recovered from COVID-19.

The genes are TRBV7-9 and TRBJ2-7; maybe TRBD1 (5 bases). Trimming took off 4 bases at V and 1 base at J, with 8 bases between the two ends. The CDR3 extends over 13 amino acids. Germline CDR1 is SEHNR and CDR2 is FQNEAQ (reference sequence). The CDR3 here is CASSSRVSYEQYF. CDR3 coding DNA: TGTGCCAGCAGCTCCAGGGTGTCCTACGAGCAGTACTTC.

The rearrangement joins TRBV5-1 to TRBJ2-5; 10 bases map to TRBD2. Germline V gives CDR1 SGHRS, CDR2 YFSETQ. J was trimmed by 1 base and V by 0 bases; bases with no gene match: 6. This CDR3 contains 17 residues. The chain's CDR3 is CASSLGVAGGFQETQYF. The CDR3 DNA reads as TGCGCCAGCAGCTTGGGGGTAGCGGGGGGTTTCCAAGAGACCCAGTACTTC.

This clone was detected once. In nucleotides, the CDR3 is TGTGCCAGCAGCCAGGCTATCGACACCTCTGGAAACACCATATATTTT. Its protein product is CASSQAIDTSGNTIYF. This rearrangement joins TRBV9 to TRBJ1-3; D is uncertain. The ends were cut back, 4 bases at V and 0 bases at J, with 14 bases in the middle. Germline V lookup: CDR1 SGDLS, CDR2 YYNGEE. This CDR3 comprises 16 residues.

About this clone itself: One junction end does not reproduce the germline sequence, and a read error may be involved. This chain links TRBV7-7 with TRBJ2-3; 9 bases align to TRBD2. From germline, CDR1 is SSHAT and CDR2 FNYEAQ (reference sequence). The length of the CDR3 is 15 residues. This CDR3 reads CASSPAGGSSDTQYF. The CDR3 nucleotides read TGTGCTAGCAGCCCAGCGGGGGGCTCTTCAGATACGCAGTATTTT.